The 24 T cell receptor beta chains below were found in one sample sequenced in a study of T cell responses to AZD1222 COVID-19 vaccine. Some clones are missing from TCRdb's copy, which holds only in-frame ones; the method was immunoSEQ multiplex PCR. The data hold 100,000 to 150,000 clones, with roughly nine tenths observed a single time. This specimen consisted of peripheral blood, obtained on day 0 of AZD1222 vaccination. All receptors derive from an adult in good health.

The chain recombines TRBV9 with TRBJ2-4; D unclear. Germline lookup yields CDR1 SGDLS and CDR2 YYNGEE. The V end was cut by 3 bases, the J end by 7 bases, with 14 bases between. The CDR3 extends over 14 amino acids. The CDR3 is CASSAPEQPNIQYF. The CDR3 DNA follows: TGTGCCAGCAGCGCTCCCGAACAGCCGAACATTCAGTACTTC.

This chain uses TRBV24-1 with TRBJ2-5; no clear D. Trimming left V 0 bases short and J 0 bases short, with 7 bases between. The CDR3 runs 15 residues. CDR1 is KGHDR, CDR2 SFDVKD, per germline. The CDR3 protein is CATSDLDPYQETQYF. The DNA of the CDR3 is TGTGCCACCAGTGATTTGGACCCGTACCAAGAGACCCAGTACTTC.

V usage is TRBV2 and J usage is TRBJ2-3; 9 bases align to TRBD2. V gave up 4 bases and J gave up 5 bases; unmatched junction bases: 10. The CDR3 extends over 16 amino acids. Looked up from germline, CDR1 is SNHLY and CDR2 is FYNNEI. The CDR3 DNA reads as TGTGCCAGCAGTGCCTCTGGCGGGAGGGTGGGAGATACGCAGTATTTT. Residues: CASSASGGRVGDTQYF.

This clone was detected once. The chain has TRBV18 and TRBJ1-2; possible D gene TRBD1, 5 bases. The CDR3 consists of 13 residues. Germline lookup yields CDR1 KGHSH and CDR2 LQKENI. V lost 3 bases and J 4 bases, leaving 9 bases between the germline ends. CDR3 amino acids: CASSPDTIYGYTF. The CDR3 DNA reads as TGTGCCAGCTCACCGGACACCATCTATGGCTACACCTTC. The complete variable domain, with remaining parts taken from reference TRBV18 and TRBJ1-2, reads NAGVMQNPRHLVRRRGQEARLRCSPMKGHSHVYWYRQLPEEGLKFMVYLQKENIIDESGMPKERFSAEFPKEGPSILRIQQVVRGDSAAYFCASSPDTIYGYTFGSGTRLTVV.

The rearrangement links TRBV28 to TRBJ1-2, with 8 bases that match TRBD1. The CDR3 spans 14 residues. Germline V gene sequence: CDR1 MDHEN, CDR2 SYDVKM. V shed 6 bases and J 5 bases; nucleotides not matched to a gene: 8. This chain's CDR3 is CASRSGQGWYGYTF. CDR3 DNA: TGTGCCAGCAGGTCAGGACAGGGCTGGTATGGCTACACCTTC.

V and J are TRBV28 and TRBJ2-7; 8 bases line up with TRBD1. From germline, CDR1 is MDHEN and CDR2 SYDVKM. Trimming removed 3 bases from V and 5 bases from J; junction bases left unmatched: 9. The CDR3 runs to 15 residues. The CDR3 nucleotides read TGTGCCAGCAGTTTGAAGTCGACAGGGGCTGACGAGCAGTACTTC. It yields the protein CASSLKSTGADEQYF.

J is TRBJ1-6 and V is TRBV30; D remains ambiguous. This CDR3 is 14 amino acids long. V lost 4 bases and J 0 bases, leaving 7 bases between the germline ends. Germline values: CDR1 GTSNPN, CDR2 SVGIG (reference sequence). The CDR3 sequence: CAWKSSSYNSPLHF. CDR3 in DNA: TGTGCCTGGAAGTCGAGCTCCTATAATTCACCCCTCCACTTT.

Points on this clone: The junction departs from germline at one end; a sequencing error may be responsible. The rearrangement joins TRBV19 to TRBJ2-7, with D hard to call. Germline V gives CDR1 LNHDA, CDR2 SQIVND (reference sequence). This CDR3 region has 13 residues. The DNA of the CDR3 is TGTGTCAGTAGTATCGCCCGGAGCTACGAGCAGTACTTC. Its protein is CVSSIARSYEQYF. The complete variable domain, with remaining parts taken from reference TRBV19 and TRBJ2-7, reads DGGITQSPKYLFRKEGQNVTLSCEQNLNHDAMYWYRQDPGQGLRLIYYSQIVNDFQKGDIAEGYSVSREKKESFPLTVTSAQKNPTAFYLCVSSIARSYEQYFGPGTRLTVT.

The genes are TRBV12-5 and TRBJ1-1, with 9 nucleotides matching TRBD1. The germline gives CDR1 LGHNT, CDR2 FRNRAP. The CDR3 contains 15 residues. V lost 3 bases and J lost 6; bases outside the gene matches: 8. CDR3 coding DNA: TGTGCTAGTGGTTTTGGGCCAGACAGGGGGGCTGAAGCTTTCTTT. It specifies CASGFGPDRGAEAFF.

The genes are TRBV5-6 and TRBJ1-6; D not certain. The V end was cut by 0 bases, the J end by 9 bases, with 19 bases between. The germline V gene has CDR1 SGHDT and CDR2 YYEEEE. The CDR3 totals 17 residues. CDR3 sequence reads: CASSLAYAGGSASPLHF. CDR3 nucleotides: TGTGCCAGCAGCTTGGCCTACGCGGGAGGATCCGCTTCACCCCTCCACTTT.

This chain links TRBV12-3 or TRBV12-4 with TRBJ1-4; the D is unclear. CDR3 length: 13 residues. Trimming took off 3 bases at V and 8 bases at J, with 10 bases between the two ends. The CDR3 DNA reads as TGTGCCAGCAGTTTTGGGAGGGTCGAAAAACTGTTTTTT. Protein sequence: CASSFGRVEKLFF.

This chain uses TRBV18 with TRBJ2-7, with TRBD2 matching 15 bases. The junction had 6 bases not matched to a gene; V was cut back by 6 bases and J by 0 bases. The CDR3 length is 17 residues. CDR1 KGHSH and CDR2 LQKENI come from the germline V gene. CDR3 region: CASSPPGLAGGSYEQYF. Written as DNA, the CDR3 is TGTGCCAGCTCCCCCCCGGGACTAGCGGGAGGCTCCTACGAGCAGTACTTC.

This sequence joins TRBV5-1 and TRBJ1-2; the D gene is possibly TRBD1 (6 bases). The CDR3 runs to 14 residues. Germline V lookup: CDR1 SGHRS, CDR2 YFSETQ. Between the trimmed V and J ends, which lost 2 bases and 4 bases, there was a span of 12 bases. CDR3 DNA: TGCGCCAGCAGCTTAACGACAGGAATCTATGGCTACACCTTC. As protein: CASSLTTGIYGYTF.

CDR3 loop: CASSGLAGGIDTQYF. The CDR3 region has the DNA TGTGCCAGCAGCGGGTTAGCGGGGGGTATAGATACGCAGTATTTT. The chain has TRBV5-4 and TRBJ2-3; 10 nucleotides line up with TRBD2. Germline CDR1 SGHNT, CDR2 YYREEE (reference sequence). The CDR3 is made up of 15 amino acids. With 4 bases clipped from V and 5 bases from J, the junction kept 7 bases outside the gene matches.

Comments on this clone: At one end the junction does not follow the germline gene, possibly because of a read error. The CDR3 reads CASSPRQNSYNEQFF. The CDR3 coding sequence is TGTGCTAGCAGCCCTCGACAGAACTCCTACAATGAGCAGTTCTTC. The V and J genes are TRBV7-7 and TRBJ2-1, with D possibly TRBD1 on 5 matching bases. Germline V gene data show CDR1 as SSHAT and CDR2 as FNYEAQ (reference sequence). The CDR3 loop spans 15 amino acids.

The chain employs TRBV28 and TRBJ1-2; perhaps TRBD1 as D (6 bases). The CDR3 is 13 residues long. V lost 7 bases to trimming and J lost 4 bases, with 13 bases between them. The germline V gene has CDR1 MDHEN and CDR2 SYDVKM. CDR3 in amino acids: CASTISTGYGYTF. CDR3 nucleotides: TGTGCCAGCACTATATCGACAGGCTATGGCTACACCTTC.

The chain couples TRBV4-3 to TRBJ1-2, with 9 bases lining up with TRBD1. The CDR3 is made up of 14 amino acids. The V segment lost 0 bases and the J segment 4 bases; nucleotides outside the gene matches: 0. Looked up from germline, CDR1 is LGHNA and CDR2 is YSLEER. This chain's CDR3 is CASSQEDRGYGYTF. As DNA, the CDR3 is TGCGCCAGCAGCCAAGAGGACAGGGGCTATGGCTACACCTTC.

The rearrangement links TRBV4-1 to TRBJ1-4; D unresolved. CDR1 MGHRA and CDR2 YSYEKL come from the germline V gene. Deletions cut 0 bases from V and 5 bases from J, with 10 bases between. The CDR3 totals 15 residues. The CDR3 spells CASSQDRAVNEKLFF. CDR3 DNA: TGCGCCAGCAGCCAAGATAGGGCAGTAAATGAAAAACTGTTTTTT.

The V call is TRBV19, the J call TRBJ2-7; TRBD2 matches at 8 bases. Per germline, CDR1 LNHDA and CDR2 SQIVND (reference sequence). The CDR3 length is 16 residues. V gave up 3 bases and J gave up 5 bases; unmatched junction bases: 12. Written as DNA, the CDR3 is TGTGCCAGTAGTATTGGGACTAGTTCTCCTGGCGACGAGCAGTACTTC. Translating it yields CASSIGTSSPGDEQYF.

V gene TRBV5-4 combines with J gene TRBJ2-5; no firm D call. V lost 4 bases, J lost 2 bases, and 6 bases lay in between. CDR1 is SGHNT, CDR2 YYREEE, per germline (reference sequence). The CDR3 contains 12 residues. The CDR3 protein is CASSLSQETQYF. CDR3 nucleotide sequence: TGTGCCAGCAGCCTCAGTCAAGAGACCCAGTACTTC.

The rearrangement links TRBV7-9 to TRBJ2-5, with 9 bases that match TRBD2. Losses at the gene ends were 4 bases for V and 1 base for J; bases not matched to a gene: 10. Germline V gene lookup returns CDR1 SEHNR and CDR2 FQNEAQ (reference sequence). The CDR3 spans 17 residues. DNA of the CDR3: TGTGCCAGCAGCTCCCTAAGAAGCGGGGGGCGCCAAGAGACCCAGTACTTC. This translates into CASSSLRSGGRQETQYF.

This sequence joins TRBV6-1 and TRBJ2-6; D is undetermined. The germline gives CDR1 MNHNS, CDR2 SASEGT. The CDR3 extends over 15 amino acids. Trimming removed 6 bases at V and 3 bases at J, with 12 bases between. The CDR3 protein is CASSLSGSGANVLTF. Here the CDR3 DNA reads TGTGCCAGCAGCCTATCGGGCAGTGGGGCCAACGTCCTGACTTTC.

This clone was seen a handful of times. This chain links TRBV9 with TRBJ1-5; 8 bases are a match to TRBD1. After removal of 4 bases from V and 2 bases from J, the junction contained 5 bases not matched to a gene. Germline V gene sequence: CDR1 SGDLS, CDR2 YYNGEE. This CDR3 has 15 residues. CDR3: CASSPGGIGNQPQHF. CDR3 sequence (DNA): TGTGCCAGCAGCCCAGGGGGCATTGGCAATCAGCCCCAGCATTTT. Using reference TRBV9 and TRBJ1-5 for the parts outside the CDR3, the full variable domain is DSGVTQTPKHLITATGQRVTLRCSPRSGDLSVYWYQQSLDQGLQFLIQYYNGEERAKGNILERFSAQQFPDLHSELNLSSLELGDSALYFCASSPGGIGNQPQHFGDGTRLSIL.

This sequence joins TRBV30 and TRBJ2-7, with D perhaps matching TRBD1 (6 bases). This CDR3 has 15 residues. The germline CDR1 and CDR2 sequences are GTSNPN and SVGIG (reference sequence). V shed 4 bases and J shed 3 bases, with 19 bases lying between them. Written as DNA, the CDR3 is TGTGCCTGGACCCTACTACAGGGTCTCAGCTACGAGCAGTACTTC. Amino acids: CAWTLLQGLSYEQYF.